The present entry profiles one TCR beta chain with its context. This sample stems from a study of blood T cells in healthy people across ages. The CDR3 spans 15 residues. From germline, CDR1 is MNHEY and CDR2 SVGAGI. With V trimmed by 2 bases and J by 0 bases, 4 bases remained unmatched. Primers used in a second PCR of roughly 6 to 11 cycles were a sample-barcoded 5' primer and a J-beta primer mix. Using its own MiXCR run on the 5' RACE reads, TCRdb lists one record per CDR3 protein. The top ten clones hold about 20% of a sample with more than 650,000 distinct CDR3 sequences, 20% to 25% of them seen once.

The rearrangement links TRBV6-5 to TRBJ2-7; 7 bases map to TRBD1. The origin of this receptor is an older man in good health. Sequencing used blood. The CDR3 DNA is TGTGCCAGCAGTTACGCCAGGGGGAGCTCCTACGAGCAGTACTTC. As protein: CASSYARGSSYEQYF.